These T cell receptor beta chains were read from a single sample in a study of T-cell reconstitution after alpha-beta-depleted transplantation in children. MiXCR, run by TCRdb on the PCR reads, gives a single entry per CDR3 protein. The sample yields hundreds of thousands of distinct CDR3 sequences, approximately 10% seen once. The sample here was PBMCs from the stem cell graft donor, taken from the stem cell graft. These receptors came from a human donor who donated a stem cell graft to a child with acute lymphoblastic leukemia. CDR3s include the opening cysteine and the closing phenylalanine or tryptophan. The D gene is left open where the match is weak. Clone size is not always given. Where it is, it says once, few, many or a class for expanded clones.

DNA,CDR3,D,V,size,J
TGTGCCAGCACCTTTTTGGGGGACAAACCCCGAGATACGCAGTATTTT,CASTFLGDKPRDTQYF,-,TRBV12-3/TRBV12-4,many,TRBJ2-3
TGTGCCAGCAGCCCTCAGCGGGGGCTGAACACCGGGGAGCTGTTTTTT,CASSPQRGLNTGELFF,TRBD2,TRBV7-2,many,TRBJ2-2
TGTGCCTGGGGCGGTCGGGGGACGGTCTCCTACAATGAGCAGTTCTTC,CAWGGRGTVSYNEQFF,-,TRBV30,-,TRBJ2-1
TGTGCCAGCAGTTTAACGGTGGGGAGGACTGAAGCTTTCTTT,CASSLTVGRTEAFF,-,TRBV12-3/TRBV12-4,few,TRBJ1-1
TGTGCCAGCAGCGTCACAGGGAGTTATGGCTACACCTTC,CASSVTGSYGYTF,-,TRBV9,many,TRBJ1-2
TGCGCCAGCAGCCAAGATCTTGCGGGGAGCTCCTACAATGAGCAGTTCTTC,CASSQDLAGSSYNEQFF,-,TRBV4-1,many,TRBJ2-1
TGTGCCAGCAGCTTAATGGAGGGAGAGACCCAGTACTTC,CASSLMEGETQYF,-,TRBV7-9,few,TRBJ2-5
TGCAGTGCGCAAAGGGCAGGGGCCTACGAGCAGTACTTC,CSAQRAGAYEQYF,-,TRBV20-1,-,TRBJ2-7
TGTGCCAGCTCACCGCCTAGCGGAGGAGATACGCAGTATTTT,CASSPPSGGDTQYF,TRBD2,TRBV18,many,TRBJ2-3
TGCAGTGCTTTCCCCGACAGGGAGGAGACCCAGTACTTC,CSAFPDREETQYF,TRBD1,TRBV20-1,many,TRBJ2-5
TGCGCCAGCAGCCAAGGACAGGGGAACACAGATACGCAGTATTTT,CASSQGQGNTDTQYF,TRBD1,TRBV4-1,-,TRBJ2-3
TGTGCCAGCGCCTGGGAAGGATCTCTGGGAAAACTGTTTTTT,CASAWEGSLGKLFF,-,TRBV12-3/TRBV12-4,many,TRBJ1-4
TGCGCCAGCAGCTTAGAATCTGGAAACACCATATATTTT,CASSLESGNTIYF,-,TRBV5-1,-,TRBJ1-3
TGTGCCAGTAGCAAGCGGGGAGAAAACACCGGGGAGCTGTTTTTT,CASSKRGENTGELFF,TRBD2,TRBV19,many,TRBJ2-2
TGCAGTGCTAGAGTTTTACCCAGCGGGGGGACCTACTCCTACGAGCAGTACTTC,CSARVLPSGGTYSYEQYF,TRBD2,TRBV20-1,-,TRBJ2-7
TGTGCCAGCAGCCCCGAGCAGGGAGCTCAACAAGAGACCCAGTACTTC,CASSPEQGAQQETQYF,-,TRBV12-3/TRBV12-4,many,TRBJ2-5
TGTGCCAGCAGTCCGACTTCGGGACTAGTCCACGAGCAGTACTTC,CASSPTSGLVHEQYF,TRBD2,TRBV2,many,TRBJ2-7
TGTGCCAGCAGCTTGATCAGGGGCAACACTGAAGCTTTCTTT,CASSLIRGNTEAFF,-,TRBV11-1,many,TRBJ1-1
TGCGCCAGCAGCTCCGGGGTCGTGAACACTGAAGCTTTCTTT,CASSSGVVNTEAFF,-,TRBV5-1,few,TRBJ1-1
TGTGCCTGGAGTTCGAGCGGCAATGAGCAGTTCTTC,CAWSSSGNEQFF,-,TRBV30,few,TRBJ2-1
TGTGCCAGCAGTGATTCGTTACAGGGGATCCAAGAGACCCAGTACTTC,CASSDSLQGIQETQYF,TRBD1,TRBV25-1,many,TRBJ2-5
TGTGCCAGCAGCTTGCGGGACGGCAATTCACCCCTCCACTTT,CASSLRDGNSPLHF,-,TRBV5-5,-,TRBJ1-6
TGTGCCAGCAGCAGTCCCGGGAGCCCAGTCGGGAGAGAAGCTTTCTTT,CASSSPGSPVGREAFF,-,TRBV6-1,many,TRBJ1-1
TGTGCCAGCAGCTTATTGGCGGGACAGGGCGGGGAGCAGTACTTC,CASSLLAGQGGEQYF,TRBD1,TRBV7-2,-,TRBJ2-7
TGTGCCAGCAGTACGCAAGGGGGGTTTCCCCCCCTCCACTTT,CASSTQGGFPPLHF,-,TRBV12-3/TRBV12-4,few,TRBJ1-6
TGCAGTGCTAGAGATGGGGGAATGGTTGAAAAACTGTTTTTT,CSARDGGMVEKLFF,-,TRBV20-1,few,TRBJ1-4
TGTGCCACCAGTGATGGACCCCGGGGCAACACTGAAGCTTTCTTT,CATSDGPRGNTEAFF,-,TRBV24-1,many,TRBJ1-1
TGTGCCAGCAGTTTACAGGACAGGAGCTACGAGCAGTACTTC,CASSLQDRSYEQYF,TRBD1,TRBV12-3/TRBV12-4,many,TRBJ2-7
TGTGCCAGCAGCTACCTGGGGGGGCACCAGCCCCAGCATTTT,CASSYLGGHQPQHF,-,TRBV7-2,few,TRBJ1-5
TGTGCTAGTGGTTTGGGACGGATCTTCCGGGCTTTCTTT,CASGLGRIFRAFF,-,TRBV12-5,-,TRBJ1-1
TGCGCCAGCAGTAACGGACAGTCGCAGCCAGCCCAGCATTTT,CASSNGQSQPAQHF,-,TRBV10-2,-,TRBJ1-5
TGTGCCAGCACCCTAGGGGTAATTCCATACGAGCAGTACTTC,CASTLGVIPYEQYF,-,TRBV2,many,TRBJ2-7
TGCAGTGCTAGAGCCGTGGGGGGAGGCACTGAAGCTTTCTTT,CSARAVGGGTEAFF,-,TRBV20-1,-,TRBJ1-1
TGCGCCAGCAGCTTGGCCACGGACCGATACGAGCAGTACTTC,CASSLATDRYEQYF,-,TRBV5-1,-,TRBJ2-7
TGCGCCAGCAGCTTGGCCTTCCAGGGGGGAAACAATGAGCAGTTCTTC,CASSLAFQGGNNEQFF,-,TRBV5-1,many,TRBJ2-1
TGTGCCAGTAGTATCGCCGGGACGGTGAACACTGAAGCTTTCTTT,CASSIAGTVNTEAFF,-,TRBV19,few,TRBJ1-1
TGTGCCAGCAGCCAAGGGGACGGGGTTGGCTACACCTTC,CASSQGDGVGYTF,-,TRBV14,-,TRBJ1-2
TGCGCCAGCAGCTCGACAGGGGTCGTGGGCACTGAAGCTTTCTTT,CASSSTGVVGTEAFF,TRBD1,TRBV5-1,-,TRBJ1-1
TGCAGCGTTGCCGGGTCCAATGAAATCGCAGATACGCAGTATTTT,CSVAGSNEIADTQYF,-,TRBV29-1,many,TRBJ2-3
TGTGCCAGCAGTATAGGACAGGGGCACACTGAAGCTTTCTTT,CASSIGQGHTEAFF,TRBD1,TRBV12-3/TRBV12-4,few,TRBJ1-1
TGTGCCAGCAGCTCCCTAAAGTGGTGGGAAAAGGGAAGAACCGGGGAGCTGTTTTTT,CASSSLKWWEKGRTGELFF,-,TRBV7-6,many,TRBJ2-2
TGTGCCAGCAGCCTAGGGGGCAGGGGGCAAGAGACCCAGTACTTC,CASSLGGRGQETQYF,TRBD1,TRBV27,few,TRBJ2-5
TGTGCCAGCAGTTTCGACAGGGCCCCTGGGGAGACCCAGTACTTC,CASSFDRAPGETQYF,TRBD1,TRBV12-3/TRBV12-4,many,TRBJ2-5
TGTGCCAGCAGAAGTCGACAGGGGAAGAACTCCTACGAGCAGTACTTC,CASRSRQGKNSYEQYF,TRBD1,TRBV6-5,many,TRBJ2-7
TGCGCCAGCAGCACACAGGGGTTCCCCTACGAGCAGTACTTC,CASSTQGFPYEQYF,TRBD1,TRBV5-1,-,TRBJ2-7
TGCAGCGTTACAGGGGATCAGGACACAGATACGCAGTATTTT,CSVTGDQDTDTQYF,TRBD1,TRBV29-1,many,TRBJ2-3
TGTGCCAGTAAAGGAGCGCATGTAAGCTCCTACGAGCAGTACTTC,CASKGAHVSSYEQYF,-,TRBV19,-,TRBJ2-7
TGCGCCAGCAGCGACCGGGGTGGGAAAAACATTCAGTACTTC,CASSDRGGKNIQYF,-,TRBV5-1,-,TRBJ2-4
TGTGCCAGCATCCCCACTCGGGGGGGGCCAAACAATGAGCAGTTCTTC,CASIPTRGGPNNEQFF,TRBD2,TRBV12-3/TRBV12-4,many,TRBJ2-1
TGTGCCAGCAGGATGGGGCTCGGGACTCGGGGGGTAAATGAGCAGTTCTTC,CASRMGLGTRGVNEQFF,TRBD2,TRBV6-1,few,TRBJ2-1
TGCAGCGTTGATCGAGGGAGTCAGAGCACTGAAGCTTTCTTT,CSVDRGSQSTEAFF,-,TRBV29-1,many,TRBJ1-1